This T cell receptor (beta chain) came from a study of T cells after yellow fever vaccination. Study-level results: Post-booster reappearance was seen for most primary-vaccination clones (nearly 97% CD4, 75% to 90% CD8).

This clonotype has a handful of counts. The antigen is undetermined. From the 5' RACE reads, TCRdb called clonotypes with MiXCR, one entry per CDR3 protein. The data contain just over 250,000 distinct CDR3 sequences, roughly 5.2% of them singletons. CDR1 and CDR2 (germline): DFQATT, SNEGSKA (reference sequence). V was cut by 3 bases and J by 4 bases, with 14 bases left in between. CDR3 length: 14 residues. Specimen: CD4+ T cells sorted from PBMCs, collected on the day of the yellow fever booster vaccination. J is TRBJ2-3 and V is TRBV20-1, with D unresolved. The receptor was isolated from a man aged 18 to 30 who received the YFV17D yellow fever vaccine. CDR3 bases: TGCAGTGCTAGCCCGATGACCACATCAGATACGCAGTATTTT. Encoded protein: CSASPMTTSDTQYF.